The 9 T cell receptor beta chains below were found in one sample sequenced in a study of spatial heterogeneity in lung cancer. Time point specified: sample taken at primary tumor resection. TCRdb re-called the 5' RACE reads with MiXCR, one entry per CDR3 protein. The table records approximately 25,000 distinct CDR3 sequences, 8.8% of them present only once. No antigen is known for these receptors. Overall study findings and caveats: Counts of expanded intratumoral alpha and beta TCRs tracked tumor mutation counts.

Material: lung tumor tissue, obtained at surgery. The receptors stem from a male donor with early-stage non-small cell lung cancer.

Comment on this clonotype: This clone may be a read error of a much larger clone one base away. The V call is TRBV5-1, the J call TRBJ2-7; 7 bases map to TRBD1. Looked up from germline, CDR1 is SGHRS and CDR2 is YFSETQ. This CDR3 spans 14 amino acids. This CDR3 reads CTSSRDSHPYEQYF. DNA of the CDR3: TGCACCAGCAGCCGGGACAGTCACCCCTACGAGCAGTACTTC.

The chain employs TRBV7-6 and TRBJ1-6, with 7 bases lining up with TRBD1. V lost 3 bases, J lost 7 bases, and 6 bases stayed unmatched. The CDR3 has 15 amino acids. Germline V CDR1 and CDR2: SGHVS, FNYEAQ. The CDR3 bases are TGTGCCAGCAGCTTCTCCGGGACAGAGAATTCACCCCTCCACTTT. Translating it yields CASSFSGTENSPLHF.

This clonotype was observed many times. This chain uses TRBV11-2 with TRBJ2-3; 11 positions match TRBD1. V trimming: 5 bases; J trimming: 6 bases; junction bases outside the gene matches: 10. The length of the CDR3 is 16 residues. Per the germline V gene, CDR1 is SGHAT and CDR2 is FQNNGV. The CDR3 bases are TGTGCCAGCAGCCGAGGGACAGGGGGGACACACGATACGCAGTATTTT. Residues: CASSRGTGGTHDTQYF. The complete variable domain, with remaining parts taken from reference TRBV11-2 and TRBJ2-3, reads EAGVAQSPRYKIIEKRQSVAFWCNPISGHATLYWYQQILGQGPKLLIQFQNNGVVDDSQLPKDRFSAERLKGVDSTLKIQPAKLEDSAVYLCASSRGTGGTHDTQYFGPGTRLTVL.

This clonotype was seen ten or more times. For the CDR3, the DNA is TGTGCCAGCAGTTTGACAGGGCTGAACACTGAAGCTTTCTTT. This codes for CASSLTGLNTEAFF. This chain uses TRBV6-2 or TRBV6-3 with TRBJ1-1; 7 nucleotides line up with TRBD1. The CDR3 is 14 residues long. V shed 4 bases, J shed 0 bases, and the junction held 2 bases outside the gene matches. Germline CDR1 MNHEY, CDR2 SVGEGT.

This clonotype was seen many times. CDR3 amino acids: CASSLGRSGNAEQYF. In nucleotides, the CDR3 is TGTGCCAGCAGCTTAGGCAGGTCCGGGAACGCTGAGCAGTACTTC. The rearrangement joins TRBV7-6 to TRBJ2-7, with D perhaps TRBD2 (5 bases). Germline CDR1 and CDR2: SGHVS and FNYEAQ. V was cut by 1 base and J by 7 bases, with 17 bases left in between. CDR3 length: 15 amino acids.

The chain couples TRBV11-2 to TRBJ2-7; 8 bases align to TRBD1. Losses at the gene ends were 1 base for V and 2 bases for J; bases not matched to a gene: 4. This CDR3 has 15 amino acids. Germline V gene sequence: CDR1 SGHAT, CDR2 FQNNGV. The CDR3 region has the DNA TGTGCCAGCAGCTTAGCTCCACAGGGGGCCTACGAGCAGTACTTC. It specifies CASSLAPQGAYEQYF.

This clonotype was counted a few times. CDR3 DNA sequence: TGTGCCAGCAGTTTTCCGGGACTAGCGGCCACAGATACGCAGTATTTT. As protein: CASSFPGLAATDTQYF. This chain links TRBV28 with TRBJ2-3, with 11 bases that match TRBD2. This CDR3 is built from 16 residues. Germline V CDR1 and CDR2: MDHEN, SYDVKM. The ends lost 3 bases at V and 2 bases at J; junction bases unmatched: 4.

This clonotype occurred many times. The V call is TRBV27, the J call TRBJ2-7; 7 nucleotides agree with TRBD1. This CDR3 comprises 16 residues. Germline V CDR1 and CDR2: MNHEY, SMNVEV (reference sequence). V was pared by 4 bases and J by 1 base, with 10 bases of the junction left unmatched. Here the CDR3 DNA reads TGTGCCAGCAGTTCAGGAACAGGGGTCAGATCCTACGAGCAGTACTTC. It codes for CASSSGTGVRSYEQYF.

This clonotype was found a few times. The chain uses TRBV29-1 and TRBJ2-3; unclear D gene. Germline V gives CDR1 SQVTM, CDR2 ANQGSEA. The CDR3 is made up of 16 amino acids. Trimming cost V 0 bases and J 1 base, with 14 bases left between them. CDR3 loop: CSVEDRWRDGTDTQYF. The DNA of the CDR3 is TGCAGCGTTGAAGATCGTTGGAGAGACGGCACAGATACGCAGTATTTT.